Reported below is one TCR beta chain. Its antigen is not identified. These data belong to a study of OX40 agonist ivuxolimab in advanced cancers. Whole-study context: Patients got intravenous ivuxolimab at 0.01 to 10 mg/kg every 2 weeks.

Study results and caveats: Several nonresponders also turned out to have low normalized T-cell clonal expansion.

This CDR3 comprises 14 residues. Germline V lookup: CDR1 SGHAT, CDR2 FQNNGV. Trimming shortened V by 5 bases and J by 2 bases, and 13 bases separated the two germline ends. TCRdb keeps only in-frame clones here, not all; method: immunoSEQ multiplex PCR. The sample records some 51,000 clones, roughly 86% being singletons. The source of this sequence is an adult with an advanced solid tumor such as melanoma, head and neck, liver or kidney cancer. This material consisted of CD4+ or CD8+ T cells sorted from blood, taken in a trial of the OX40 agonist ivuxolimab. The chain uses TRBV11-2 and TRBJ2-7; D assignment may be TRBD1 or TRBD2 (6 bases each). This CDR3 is CASSTWGATYEQYF. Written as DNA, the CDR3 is TGTGCCAGCAGCACGTGGGGGGCCACCTACGAGCAGTACTTC.